This T cell receptor (beta chain) emerged from a study of shared clonotypes between healthy human individuals. Study findings and constraints: Only blood was sampled; tissue repertoires likely differ. Represented genetic and exposure-history diversity was restricted by having few donors.

CDR3 size: 13 residues. Looked up from germline, CDR1 is GTSNPN and CDR2 is SVGIG (reference sequence). Between the trimmed V and J ends, which lost 0 bases and 5 bases, there was a span of 8 bases. CD4+ cells underwent separation, giving CD45RA+ naive and CD45RA-negative memory subsets. Deep level was the assay's run setting. Method: immunoSEQ multiplex PCR; TCRdb's copy keeps in-frame clones and lacks some. The sample includes 1,500,000 or so clones, roughly 96% of them seen just once. This clone was recorded only once. What it binds is unknown. The V and J genes are TRBV30 and TRBJ2-1; no definite D call. The source is a man younger than 40 in good health. Sequencing was done on a sample of naive CD4+ T cells sorted from blood. The subset is: CD45RA+ positively selected. The CDR3 sequence is CAWSVRWNNEQFF. DNA for the CDR3: TGTGCCTGGAGTGTACGATGGAACAATGAGCAGTTCTTC.